This TCR beta chain was retrieved from a study of blood T cell repertoires in COVID-19. Study information: PBMCs, B-cell-depleted T cells, or T cells were the source of the cDNA or gDNA that made up the material.

Unmatched junction bases numbered 16, after V lost 9 bases and J lost 8 bases. Germline V CDR1 and CDR2: LNHDA, SQIVND (reference sequence). This CDR3 has 16 residues. Clones were sequenced by immunoSEQ multiplex PCR, and TCRdb holds only the in-frame ones, with some missing. Of more than 120,000 clones listed, around nine tenths were seen once; the top ten hold around 1.5%. Sequenced: peripheral blood. The TCR was taken from a human donor in a cohort sampled during active COVID-19. The V call is TRBV19, the J call TRBJ1-2, with 12 nucleotides matching TRBD1. CDR3 residues: CASGGYLGQGAAGYTF. The CDR3 DNA is TGTGCCAGCGGGGGCTATCTGGGACAGGGGGCGGCGGGCTACACCTTC.